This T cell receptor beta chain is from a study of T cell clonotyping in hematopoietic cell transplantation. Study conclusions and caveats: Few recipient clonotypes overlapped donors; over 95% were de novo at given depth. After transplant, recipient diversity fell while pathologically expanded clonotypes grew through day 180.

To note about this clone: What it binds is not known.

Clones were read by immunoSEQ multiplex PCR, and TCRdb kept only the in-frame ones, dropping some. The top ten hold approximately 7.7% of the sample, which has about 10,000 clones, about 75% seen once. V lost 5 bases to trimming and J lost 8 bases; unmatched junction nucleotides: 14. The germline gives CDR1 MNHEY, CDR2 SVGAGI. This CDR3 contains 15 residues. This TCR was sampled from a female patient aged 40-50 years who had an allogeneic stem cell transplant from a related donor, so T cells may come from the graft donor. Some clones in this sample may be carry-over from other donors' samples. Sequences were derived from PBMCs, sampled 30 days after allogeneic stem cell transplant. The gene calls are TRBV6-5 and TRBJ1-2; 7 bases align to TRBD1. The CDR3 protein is CASSIFSDREEGYTF. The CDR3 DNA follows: TGTGCCAGCAGTATTTTCTCAGACAGGGAAGAGGGCTACACCTTC.